This T cell receptor beta chain was documented in a study of blood T cell repertoires in COVID-19. Repertoires were generated with immunoSEQ multiplex PCR, while TCRdb's copy carries only in-frame clones and drops some. Among more than 200,000 clones, more than 75% were seen once, and the ten largest hold around 5%. The sequencing sample was made of peripheral blood. This sequence originates from a woman aged 60-70 years with COVID-19, enrolled during active disease.

CDR3 region: CASSPPGQGRPIGYTF. CDR3 bases: TGTGCCAGCAGCCCCCCGGGACAGGGACGGCCTATTGGCTACACCTTC. The V call is TRBV7-9, the J call TRBJ1-2, with 9 bases identical to TRBD1. The CDR3 runs to 16 residues. The trim removed 5 bases at V and 7 bases at J, leaving 14 bases unmatched. CDR1 SEHNR and CDR2 FQNEAQ come from the germline V gene (reference sequence).